These 32 T cell receptor beta chains share one sample of origin, sequenced in a study of beta chain features in type 1 diabetes. Since all of the isolated RNA was reverse transcribed, expressed TCRB transcripts were what got sequenced. The protocol was immunoSEQ multiplex PCR, while the TCRdb copy is restricted to in-frame clones and leaves out a portion. The repertoire includes roughly 240,000 clones, roughly 14% of them detected once, and around 0.03% sits in the top ten. Input material: naive CD4+ T cells from blood. Every receptor here comes from a woman aged 40 to 49 in good health.

The genes are TRBV15 and TRBJ2-7, with TRBD2 matching over 8 bases. V gave up 0 bases and J gave up 5 bases; unmatched junction bases: 6. This CDR3 has 15 residues. Germline V lookup: CDR1 LNHNV, CDR2 YYDKDF (reference sequence). This CDR3 is CATSRDGRGVDEQYF. The CDR3 bases are TGTGCCACCAGCAGAGATGGGCGGGGGGTCGACGAGCAGTACTTC.

The V gene is TRBV5-1, the J gene TRBJ1-1; perhaps TRBD1 as D (6 bases). The V end lost 4 bases, the J end lost 1 base, and 8 bases lay between the germline ends. The length of the CDR3 is 13 residues. Germline values: CDR1 SGHRS, CDR2 YFSETQ. The CDR3 sequence: CASSTGQNTEAFF. CDR3 coding DNA: TGCGCCAGCAGCACGGGACAGAACACTGAAGCTTTCTTT.

This clone was counted a few times. The chain combines TRBV5-1 with TRBJ2-5; D possibly corresponds to TRBD2 (6 bases). V gave up 7 bases and J gave up 2 bases, with 21 bases separating them. Germline CDR1 SGHRS, CDR2 YFSETQ. The CDR3 contains 16 residues. The CDR3 bases are TGCGCCAGCTCAGCTCAGCGGGCAGCGAAACAAGAGACCCAGTACTTC. The encoded protein is CASSAQRAAKQETQYF.

The table lists this clone with a few counts. The genes are TRBV11-2 and TRBJ2-5, with no clear D. The V end lost 2 bases, the J end lost 5 bases, and 9 bases lay between the germline ends. CDR1 and CDR2 from the germline V gene are SGHAT and FQNNGV. This CDR3 contains 13 residues. The CDR3 region has the DNA TGTGCCAGCAGCTTACCGGGTTGGGAGACCCAGTACTTC. Translation: CASSLPGWETQYF.

The rearrangement joins TRBV10-2 to TRBJ2-5, with 8 bases fitting TRBD1. Germline V gene sequence: CDR1 WSHSY, CDR2 SAAADI. V shed 6 bases and J 2 bases; nucleotides not matched to a gene: 5. This CDR3 contains 14 residues. DNA of the CDR3: TGCGCCAGCAGGGGACAGGCCGGACAAGAGACCCAGTACTTC. Its translation is CASRGQAGQETQYF.

The chain combines TRBV7-9 with TRBJ2-7; maybe TRBD1 (6 bases). The CDR3 spans 15 residues. The germline V gene has CDR1 SEHNR and CDR2 FQNEAQ (reference sequence). Trimming removed 3 bases at V and 3 bases at J, with 15 bases between. The CDR3: CASSLGAETRYEQYF. CDR3 bases: TGTGCCAGCAGCTTGGGGGCGGAGACCCGCTACGAGCAGTACTTC.

This clone was seen only a few times. V and J are TRBV25-1 and TRBJ2-5, with D possibly matching TRBD1 (5 bases). Germline values: CDR1 MGHDK, CDR2 SYGVNS. V lost 7 bases, J lost 2 bases, and 17 bases lay in between. There are 15 residues in the CDR3. The CDR3, as DNA: TGTGCCAGCACGCTACCCGGACGGACACAAGAGACCCAGTACTTC. Translation: CASTLPGRTQETQYF.

The sample holds a few counts of this clone. This chain uses TRBV4-3 with TRBJ1-2; 7 bases match TRBD1. V shed 5 bases, J shed 4 bases, and the junction held 13 bases outside the gene matches. This CDR3 has 16 residues. Germline V gene data show CDR1 as LGHNA and CDR2 as YSLEER. This CDR3 reads CASSGTESRGVYGYTF. DNA of the CDR3: TGCGCCAGCAGCGGGACAGAAAGCAGAGGAGTCTATGGCTACACCTTC.

In its sample, this clone was seen many times. The gene calls are TRBV29-1 and TRBJ2-7; the D is unclear. The CDR3 length is 11 residues. The germline V gene encodes CDR1 SQVTM and CDR2 ANQGSEA. Trimming removed 4 bases from V and 2 bases from J, with 6 bases in between. CDR3 nucleotides: TGCAGCGTTGGCCGAGCCTACGAGCAGTACTTC. Translated, it gives CSVGRAYEQYF.

The genes are TRBV19 and TRBJ2-1; 7 bases are a match to TRBD1. The CDR3 spans 13 residues. Trimming took 6 bases from V and 6 from J; bases not matched to a gene: 5. The germline CDR1 and CDR2 sequences are LNHDA and SQIVND (reference sequence). As DNA, the CDR3 is TGTGCCAGTAGGTACGGACAGGTCAATGAGCAGTTCTTC. This sequence encodes CASRYGQVNEQFF.

A few counts support this clone. The rearrangement joins TRBV6-6 to TRBJ2-3, with 7 bases matching TRBD1. Germline CDR1 reads MNHNY; CDR2 reads SVGAGI (reference sequence). The CDR3 totals 15 residues. V was pared by 5 bases and J by 4 bases, with 9 bases of the junction left unmatched. CDR3 bases: TGTGCCAGCAGTCGGAACAGGGGAAGGGCAGATACGCAGTATTTT. Protein sequence: CASSRNRGRADTQYF.

The chain carries TRBV5-1 and TRBJ1-2; 7 nucleotides agree with TRBD1. V was clipped by 0 bases and J by 7 bases; unmatched bases: 3. CDR1 and CDR2 (germline): SGHRS, YFSETQ. This CDR3 has 13 amino acids. CDR3 DNA: TGCGCCAGCAGCTTGGGACAGGGTCCTGGCTACACCTTC. It codes for CASSLGQGPGYTF.

The chain uses TRBV6-5 and TRBJ2-1; possible D gene TRBD1, 6 bases. CDR1 and CDR2 (germline): MNHEY, SVGAGI. This CDR3 is 15 amino acids long. V was clipped by 5 bases and J by 0 bases, with 11 bases between them. The CDR3 DNA follows: TGTGCCAGCAGTCTACAGGGAAGCTCCTACAATGAGCAGTTCTTC. Protein product: CASSLQGSSYNEQFF.

This clone has only a few counts. The genes are TRBV18 and TRBJ2-5; 11 nucleotides agree with TRBD2. Per the germline V gene, CDR1 is KGHSH and CDR2 is LQKENI. V was pared by 3 bases and J by 4 bases, with 4 bases of the junction left unmatched. The CDR3 runs to 15 residues. The CDR3 sequence is CASSPGLAATETQYF. The CDR3 DNA reads TGTGCCAGCTCACCGGGACTAGCGGCTACAGAGACCCAGTACTTC.

The CDR3 here is CASSLSGQRQGTSTDTQYF. In nucleotides, the CDR3 is TGCGCCAGCAGCTTGTCGGGCCAACGACAGGGGACTAGCACAGATACGCAGTATTTT. This chain uses TRBV5-1 with TRBJ2-3; 8 nucleotides align to TRBD1. This CDR3 has 19 amino acids. Trimming at V came to 1 base and at J to 0 bases, leaving 13 bases not matched to a gene. Germline CDR1 and CDR2: SGHRS and YFSETQ. The whole variable domain, filled in from reference TRBV5-1 and TRBJ2-3, reads KAGVTQTPRYLIKTRGQQVTLSCSPISGHRSVSWYQQTPGQGLQFLFEYFSETQRNKGNFPGRFSGRQFSNSRSEMNVSTLELGDSALYLCASSLSGQRQGTSTDTQYFGPGTRLTVL.

This clone was seen more than once but under ten times. This chain uses TRBV11-2 with TRBJ1-1; tentative D call: TRBD1 (6 bases). Germline V gene data show CDR1 as SGHAT and CDR2 as FQNNGV. The CDR3 has 15 residues. V shed 6 bases and J shed 1 base, with 15 bases lying between them. The CDR3 nucleotides read TGTGCCAGCAGACCATTGACAGGACAGAACACTGAAGCTTTCTTT. Amino acid sequence: CASRPLTGQNTEAFF.

The V and J genes are TRBV7-2 and TRBJ2-5; D is perhaps TRBD2 (5 bases). The J call may be incorrect, as the DNA end agrees better with TRBJ2-7. Germline V lookup: CDR1 SGHTA, CDR2 FQGNSA. CDR3 length equals 13 residues. CDR3 bases: TGTGCCAGCAGCTCGCCCGGGGTCTACGAGCAGTACTTC. Encoded protein: CASSSPGVYEQYF.

This clone showed up just a few times. The gene calls are TRBV7-2 and TRBJ2-3; 8 bases are shared with TRBD2. After removal of 7 bases from V and 6 bases from J, the junction contained 12 bases not matched to a gene. The CDR3 sequence is 15 residues long. CDR1 SGHTA and CDR2 FQGNSA come from the germline V gene. CDR3 in DNA: TGTGCCAGCACCGTACGGGCGGGGGGCCCTGATACGCAGTATTTT. This gives the protein CASTVRAGGPDTQYF. Together with reference TRBV7-2 and TRBJ2-3, the CDR3 gives the full variable domain: GAGVSQSPSNKVTEKGKDVELRCDPISGHTALYWYRQSLGQGLEFLIYFQGNSAPDKSGLPSDRFSAERTGGSVSTLTIQRTQQEDSAVYLCASTVRAGGPDTQYFGPGTRLTVL.

This chain connects TRBV7-2 to TRBJ1-2, with 8 bases identical to TRBD1. With 7 bases clipped from V and 8 bases from J, the junction kept 9 bases outside the gene matches. The CDR3 runs to 13 residues. Germline V lookup: CDR1 SGHTA, CDR2 FQGNSA. Here the CDR3 DNA reads TGTGCCAGCACAACCGGACAGGGAAGGGGCTACACCTTC. Protein: CASTTGQGRGYTF.

This clone has just a few counts. The rearrangement uses TRBV5-1 and TRBJ2-6; TRBD1 might be the D (6 bases). Germline V CDR1 and CDR2: SGHRS, YFSETQ. Trimming cost V 0 bases and J 3 bases, with 13 bases left between them. The CDR3 has 17 amino acids. The CDR3 loop is CASSLEGVTGGANVLTF. The DNA of the CDR3 is TGCGCCAGCAGCTTGGAAGGGGTGACAGGTGGGGCCAACGTCCTGACTTTC.

The chain links TRBV19 to TRBJ2-7; 7 nucleotides agree with TRBD1. Germline assignment: CDR1 LNHDA and CDR2 SQIVND (reference sequence). The CDR3 totals 14 residues. Losses at the gene ends were 5 bases for V and 1 base for J; bases not matched to a gene: 5. CDR3 sequence reads: CASSVDRLSYEQYF. The CDR3 coding sequence is TGTGCCAGTAGTGTGGACAGGTTATCCTACGAGCAGTACTTC.

This clone was found a few times. This chain links TRBV13 with TRBJ1-4; 9 nucleotides agree with TRBD1. Germline CDR1 reads PRHDT; CDR2 reads FYEKMQ (reference sequence). The V segment lost 4 bases and the J segment 8 bases; nucleotides outside the gene matches: 11. This CDR3 region has 16 residues. The CDR3 DNA reads TGTGCCAGCAGCTCAACCGGGACAGGGTCAGACGAAAAACTGTTTTTT. Translated: CASSSTGTGSDEKLFF.

V usage is TRBV7-2 and J usage is TRBJ2-7; TRBD2 matches at 7 bases. The germline CDR1 and CDR2 sequences are SGHTA and FQGNSA. The CDR3 sequence is 14 residues long. Losses at the gene ends were 5 bases for V and 5 bases for J; bases not matched to a gene: 9. CDR3 DNA: TGTGCCAGCAGCCCATGGGGGGGGAGGAACGAGCAGTACTTC. Amino acid sequence: CASSPWGGRNEQYF.

This clone was observed a handful of times. The gene calls are TRBV2 and TRBJ1-6; D not certain. The CDR3 is 16 amino acids. CDR1 and CDR2 from the germline V gene are SNHLY and FYNNEI. The V and J ends lost 4 bases and 5 bases respectively, with 15 bases between them. The CDR3: CASSASLYQDNSPLHF. The DNA of the CDR3 is TGTGCCAGCAGTGCCAGTTTATATCAGGATAATTCACCCCTCCACTTT.

The chain uses TRBV19 and TRBJ2-7; 16 bases match TRBD2. V gave up 4 bases and J gave up 4 bases; unmatched junction bases: 10. The CDR3 is 18 amino acids. Looked up from germline, CDR1 is LNHDA and CDR2 is SQIVND (reference sequence). CDR3 nucleotide sequence: TGTGCCAGTAGTAGAACCGGGACTAGCGGGGGGGCCAGATACGAGCAGTACTTC. Its protein product is CASSRTGTSGGARYEQYF.

This rearrangement joins TRBV4-3 to TRBJ1-1; the D gene is possibly TRBD1 (5 bases). With 0 bases removed from V and 4 bases from J, the gap between germline ends came to 12 bases. The CDR3 has 15 amino acids. CDR1 is LGHNA and CDR2 is YSLEER in the germline V gene. Here the CDR3 DNA reads TGCGCCAGCAGCCAAGATAGGGGACTTCTCACTGAAGCTTTCTTT. It is translated as CASSQDRGLLTEAFF.

This clone was detected a few times. The chain carries TRBV25-1 and TRBJ2-2, with 8 bases lining up with TRBD2. The CDR3 has 16 amino acids. With 5 bases clipped from V and 2 bases from J, the junction kept 7 bases outside the gene matches. In germline, CDR1 is MGHDK, CDR2 SYGVNS. The CDR3 loop is CASSSTRGVNTGELFF. CDR3 DNA sequence: TGTGCCAGCAGTTCGACGCGGGGGGTTAACACCGGGGAGCTGTTTTTT.

This clone has only a few counts. The chain joins TRBV9 to TRBJ1-2; D may be TRBD1 (5 bases). The CDR3 sequence is 16 residues long. Germline values: CDR1 SGDLS, CDR2 YYNGEE. The ends were cut back, 3 bases at V and 4 bases at J, with 19 bases in the middle. CDR3 coding DNA: TGTGCCAGCAGCGAACCCTCAAAGACAGTCTCCTATGGCTACACCTTC. This gives the protein CASSEPSKTVSYGYTF.

The J gene is TRBJ1-1, the V gene TRBV12-1. TRBV12-1 is deemed a pseudogene. The CDR3 extends over 16 amino acids. The CDR3 loop is CASSPGSAAMNTEAFF. The CDR3 DNA follows: TGTGCCAGCAGCCCGGGGTCGGCGGCCATGAACACTGAAGCTTTCTTT.

The table lists this clone with a few counts. The chain carries TRBV7-9 and TRBJ2-3; TRBD2 agrees at 8 bases. Unmatched junction bases numbered 5, after V lost 8 bases and J lost 4 bases. This CDR3 is built from 13 residues. Germline loops: CDR1 SEHNR, CDR2 FQNEAQ (reference sequence). The DNA for the CDR3 is TGTGCCAGCGACAGGACTAGCCCAGATACGCAGTATTTT. As protein: CASDRTSPDTQYF.

The sample holds a few counts of this clone. The chain joins TRBV7-8 to TRBJ1-5, with D possibly TRBD1 on 5 matching bases. CDR3 length: 14 residues. Germline V gene lookup returns CDR1 SGHVS and CDR2 FQNEAQ. Trimming pared 0 bases from V and 7 bases from J, leaving 10 bases between. Written as DNA, the CDR3 is TGTGCCAGCAGCTTAGCGGAGGGGCAGCAGCCCCAGCATTTT. Residues: CASSLAEGQQPQHF.

This clone was detected only a few times. The rearrangement uses TRBV2 and TRBJ1-1; 8 nucleotides match TRBD1. Unmatched junction bases numbered 14, after V lost 4 bases and J lost 7 bases. Germline CDR1 reads SNHLY; CDR2 reads FYNNEI. The CDR3 is 16 residues long. The chain's CDR3 is CASSAGVQDRALEAFF. The CDR3 DNA is TGTGCCAGCAGTGCGGGGGTCCAGGACAGGGCCCTTGAAGCTTTCTTT.